This T cell receptor (beta chain) was retrieved from a study of neurological immune-mediated disorders. This clonotype appeared many times. For sorted libraries, the input was about 930,000 CD4+ or CD8+ T cells. This CDR3 region has 15 residues. Germline-derived CDR1 and CDR2 are SGDLS and YYNGEE. V shed 0 bases and J 5 bases; nucleotides not matched to a gene: 6. In TCRdb, the 5' RACE reads were re-called with MiXCR into one record per CDR3 protein. Of approximately 21,000 distinct CDR3 sequences listed, around 6.2% were seen once; the top ten hold 45%. The sample comprised CD8+ T cells from blood. This sequence originates from a man between 18 and 29 years old in good health. The V call is TRBV9, the J call TRBJ2-7; the match to TRBD1 covers 9 bases. CDR3 protein: CASSVEGQGPHEQYF. CDR3 nucleotides: TGTGCCAGCAGCGTAGAGGGACAGGGTCCCCACGAGCAGTACTTC.